Sequencing of this T cell receptor beta chain was carried out in a study of shared clonotypes between healthy human individuals. Across several immunoSEQ plates, the genomic DNA of each subset was split evenly. Profiling relied on immunoSEQ multiplex PCR, and the TCRdb table lists in-frame clones only, not all of them. The sample holds some 790,000 clones, 55% to 80% seen once. V shed 6 bases and J 4 bases; nucleotides not matched to a gene: 12. The CDR3 contains 15 residues. Per the germline V gene, CDR1 is MNHNY and CDR2 is SVGAGI (reference sequence). Whole-study results and caveats: Measured sharing among donors was expected to vary with sequencing depth. Blood was the sole source, and tissue repertoires probably differ.

Nashville, Tennessee was home to all donors, each a Caucasian adult. As to this clone: What it recognizes is unknown.

Sequenced: memory CD4+ T cells sorted from blood. Subset defined: CD45RA-negative fraction. This chain uses TRBV6-6 with TRBJ2-7, with 7 nucleotides matching TRBD2. This sequence originates from a woman aged 25 to 39 in good health. This chain's CDR3 is CASRSAGGGEYEQYF. DNA of the CDR3: TGTGCCAGCAGGTCAGCCGGGGGAGGGGAATACGAGCAGTACTTC.